Listed below are T cell receptor beta chains from one sample, sequenced in a study of blood T cell repertoires in COVID-19. The method was immunoSEQ multiplex PCR; TCRdb's version includes in-frame clones alone and lacks a portion of them. The repertoire holds 450,000 to 500,000 clones, with roughly 88% as singletons. The sequenced material came from peripheral blood. Every receptor here comes from a human donor in a cohort sampled during active COVID-19. Each CDR3 is given with its conserved first and last residue. D genes are given only for firm matches. The size field is filled for only some rows; it gives once, few, many or a size class.

V,D,J,size,CDR3,DNA
TRBV6-6,.,TRBJ1-2,.,CASSYVQEGTYGYTF,TGTGCCAGCAGTTACGTCCAGGAGGGTACCTATGGCTACACCTTC
TRBV24-1,TRBD2,TRBJ2-1,.,CATSSSGTYNEQFF,TGTGCCACCAGTTCTAGCGGAACCTACAATGAGCAGTTCTTC
TRBV6-5,.,TRBJ1-2,.,CASGDLEDGYTF,TGTGCCTCCGGTGATTTAGAGGATGGCTACACCTTC
TRBV28,.,TRBJ1-2,.,CASSFPPGENYGYTF,TGTGCCAGCAGTTTTCCCCCCGGGGAAAACTATGGCTACACCTTC
TRBV12-3/TRBV12-4,.,TRBJ1-5,.,CASSSTGQPQHF,TGTGCCAGCAGTTCGACAGGTCAGCCCCAGCATTTT
TRBV6-5,TRBD1,TRBJ1-6,.,CASSYGTGGSPLHF,TGTGCCAGCAGCTACGGGACAGGGGGATCACCCCTCCACTTT
TRBV19,.,TRBJ2-1,once,CASSYLSSVGGVTYNEQFF,TGTGCCAGTAGTTATTTATCCTCGGTGGGGGGAGTGACGTACAATGAGCAGTTCTTC
TRBV29-1,.,TRBJ1-2,.,CSVGGGSYGYTF,TGCAGCGTCGGGGGGGGATCCTATGGCTACACCTTC
TRBV5-4,.,TRBJ2-1,.,CASSLKAGRNEQFF,TGTGCCAGCAGCTTAAAGGCGGGACGTAATGAGCAGTTCTTC
TRBV15,.,TRBJ2-1,.,CATSRDFAADEQFF,TGTGCCACCAGCAGAGATTTTGCGGCTGATGAGCAGTTCTTC
TRBV19,TRBD1,TRBJ1-2,.,CASRRGTGVNYGYTF,TGTGCCAGTAGAAGAGGGACAGGGGTAAACTATGGCTACACCTTC
TRBV1,.,TRBJ2-2,.,CTSSLSGSVAGELFF,TGCACCAGCAGTCTTAGCGGGAGCGTGGCCGGGGAGCTGTTTTTT
TRBV2,.,TRBJ2-1,many,CASSVYNEQFF,TGTGCCAGCAGCGTCTACAATGAGCAGTTCTTC
TRBV5-4,TRBD1,TRBJ2-7,.,CASSLRDRGSEQYF,TGTGCCAGCAGCTTGCGGGACAGGGGTTCCGAGCAGTACTTC
TRBV28,TRBD1,TRBJ2-1,.,CASVRVGTGVDEQFF,TGTGCCAGCGTGAGAGTTGGGACAGGGGTGGATGAGCAGTTCTTC
TRBV28,.,TRBJ2-7,once,CASSPLDWTQNPYEQYF,TGTGCCAGCAGTCCCCTGGACTGGACCCAAAACCCCTACGAGCAGTACTTC
TRBV19,.,TRBJ1-1,.,CASSIAGPTEAFF,TGTGCCAGTAGTATAGCAGGTCCCACTGAAGCTTTCTTT
TRBV6-5,TRBD2,TRBJ2-5,.,CASSYSRGKGTQYF,TGTGCCAGCAGTTACTCGCGGGGGAAGGGGACCCAGTACTTC
TRBV5-6,TRBD1,TRBJ1-1,.,CASSIRTGGGDTEAFF,TGTGCCAGCAGCATAAGGACAGGGGGCGGAGACACTGAAGCTTTCTTT
TRBV7-2,.,TRBJ2-5,.,CASSFGQYQETQYF,TGTGCCAGCAGCTTTGGACAGTACCAAGAGACCCAGTACTTC
TRBV28,TRBD1,TRBJ1-2,.,CASSAQGAGYGYTF,TGTGCCAGCAGTGCACAGGGGGCGGGCTATGGCTACACCTTC
TRBV30,TRBD1,TRBJ1-2,.,CAWSGGTVDGYTF,TGTGCCTGGAGCGGCGGGACAGTAGATGGCTACACCTTC
TRBV11-2,TRBD1,TRBJ2-1,.,CASSAFDRERFF,TGTGCCAGCAGCGCATTCGACAGGGAGCGCTTCTTC
TRBV12-3/TRBV12-4,.,TRBJ1-1,.,CASSQGGTEAFF,TGTGCCAGCAGCCAAGGGGGAACTGAAGCTTTCTTT
TRBV7-2,.,TRBJ2-7,.,CASSLVSASYEQYF,TGTGCCAGCAGCTTAGTGTCCGCGTCCTACGAGCAGTACTTC
TRBV27,.,TRBJ1-1,.,CASSTVTSESTEAFF,TGTGCCAGCAGTACGGTTACTAGTGAGTCCACTGAAGCTTTCTTT
TRBV28,.,TRBJ2-2,.,CASSPRRGRDGELFF,TGTGCCAGCAGTCCGCGTCGGGGGAGAGACGGGGAGCTGTTTTTT
TRBV5-1,TRBD1,TRBJ2-7,.,CASSLGTGYEQYF,TGCGCCAGCAGCTTGGGGACAGGATACGAGCAGTACTTC
TRBV29-1,.,TRBJ2-1,once,CSVEGGPSYNEQFF,TGCAGCGTTGAAGGGGGCCCCTCCTACAATGAGCAGTTCTTC
TRBV5-5,.,TRBJ2-5,.,CASTRTPQETQYF,TGTGCCAGCACCCGGACACCTCAAGAGACCCAGTACTTC
TRBV3-1/TRBV3-2,.,TRBJ2-7,.,CASSQGTAYEQYF,TGTGCCAGCAGCCAAGGGACAGCCTACGAGCAGTACTTC
TRBV12-3/TRBV12-4,.,TRBJ2-1,.,CASSFKGNEQFF,TGTGCCAGCAGTTTCAAGGGGAATGAGCAGTTCTTC
TRBV19,TRBD1,TRBJ2-6,.,CASSPQGQGAYGANVLTF,TGTGCCAGTAGTCCGCAGGGACAGGGGGCTTATGGGGCCAACGTCCTGACTTTC
TRBV25-1,TRBD1,TRBJ1-5,once,CASSDPGTGDQPQHF,TGTGCCAGCAGTGACCCCGGGACAGGGGATCAGCCCCAGCATTTT
TRBV7-9,.,TRBJ1-6,few,CASSLELSLGRNSPLHF,TGTGCCAGCAGCTTAGAGTTAAGCCTTGGGAGAAATTCACCCCTCCACTTT
TRBV6-5,.,TRBJ1-3,.,CASSPPSGNTIYF,TGTGCCAGCAGTCCTCCCTCTGGAAACACCATATATTTT
TRBV12-2,.,TRBJ2-4,.,CASRSLLALRLALAKNIQYF,TGTGCAAGTCGCTCGTTATTGGCCCTGAGACTAGCCCTAGCCAAAAACATTCAGTACTTC
TRBV27,.,TRBJ2-3,few,CASRRAGPLVTDTQYF,TGTGCCAGCAGAAGGGCGGGCCCTCTGGTCACAGATACGCAGTATTTT
TRBV4-1,TRBD2,TRBJ2-1,few,CASSLTSGPYNEQFF,TGCGCCAGCAGCCTGACTAGCGGGCCCTACAATGAGCAGTTCTTC
TRBV7-9,TRBD2,TRBJ2-1,.,CASSLGAGGEQFF,TGTGCCAGCAGCTTAGGAGCCGGGGGGGAGCAGTTCTTC
TRBV11-2,TRBD1,TRBJ2-3,.,CASSFGTEHTQYF,TGTGCCAGCAGCTTTGGGACAGAGCATACGCAGTATTTT
TRBV7-2,.,TRBJ2-1,.,CASSLVYRDNEQFF,TGTGCCAGCAGCTTAGTTTACAGGGACAATGAGCAGTTCTTC
TRBV11-2,TRBD1,TRBJ2-7,.,CASSLGQGALEQYF,TGTGCCAGCAGCTTAGGACAGGGGGCGCTTGAGCAGTACTTC
TRBV28,.,TRBJ1-1,.,CASSLNRRGGEAFF,TGTGCCAGCAGTTTAAATCGGAGGGGAGGGGAAGCTTTCTTT
TRBV3-1/TRBV3-2,TRBD2,TRBJ2-7,once,CASSSSAGVSHEQYF,TGTGCCAGCAGCTCATCAGCGGGAGTATCCCACGAGCAGTACTTC
TRBV4-2,TRBD1,TRBJ1-2,.,CASSQGAGTDGYTF,TGTGCCAGCAGCCAAGGGGCCGGGACAGATGGCTACACCTTC
TRBV5-6,TRBD1,TRBJ1-6,.,CASSPGDRGSSPLHF,TGTGCCAGCAGCCCCGGGGACAGGGGCAGTTCACCCCTCCACTTT
TRBV18,.,TRBJ2-7,once,CASSPRQALSYEQYF,TGTGCCAGCTCACCGCGACAGGCTCTCTCCTACGAGCAGTACTTC
TRBV6-5,TRBD1,TRBJ2-5,.,CASSYYRGEETQYF,TGTGCCAGCAGTTACTACAGGGGGGAAGAGACCCAGTACTTC
TRBV5-5,TRBD1,TRBJ1-5,.,CASSLSQGNQPQHF,TGTGCCAGCAGCTTGTCACAGGGGAATCAGCCCCAGCATTTT
TRBV4-3,TRBD1,TRBJ2-7,.,CASSQEWDSVTYEQYF,TGCGCCAGCAGCCAAGAGTGGGACAGCGTCACCTACGAGCAGTACTTC